Each of the 31 T cell receptor beta chains below was sequenced from the same sample in a study of molecular identifiers for immune sequencing clone quantification. MiXCR was run by TCRdb on the PCR reads, yielding one entry per CDR3 protein. There are about 510,000 distinct CDR3 sequences in the sample; roughly 24% occur only once, and 0.7% to 0.9% lies in the top ten. Sequences were obtained from naive CD8+ T cells from blood, with Jurkat cell RNA spiked in. Subset defined: FACS-sorted CD8+CD4-CCR7+CD45RA+ naive T cells. The receptor source for this set is a human donor in good health. Some libraries in this study had Jurkat cell RNA spiked in.

This clonotype was recorded only once. The chain is built from TRBV15 and TRBJ1-3; 8 bases align to TRBD1. Germline lookup yields CDR1 LNHNV and CDR2 YYDKDF (reference sequence). The CDR3 covers 16 residues. With 4 bases clipped from V and 0 bases from J, the junction kept 5 bases outside the gene matches. CDR3 sequence reads: CATSTCRGLSGNTIYF. The DNA for the CDR3 is TGTGCCACCAGCACATGCAGGGGGCTCTCTGGAAACACCATATATTTT.

V gene TRBV4-3 combines with J gene TRBJ1-5; D is unresolved. Germline CDR1 LGHNA, CDR2 YSLEER. The ends were cut back, 0 bases at V and 6 bases at J, with 12 bases in the middle. The CDR3 has 15 residues. CDR3 DNA: TGCGCCAGCAGCCAAGATTTCGGGGTTGGTCAGCCCCAGCATTTT. Amino acid sequence: CASSQDFGVGQPQHF.

Note on this clonotype: A clone one base away is much larger, so this may be a read error. The chain uses TRBV14 and TRBJ1-4; no clear D gene. The CDR3 is 16 residues long. Looked up from germline, CDR1 is SGHDN and CDR2 is FVKESK. The CDR3 sequence: CASSQVFGATNENLFF. CDR3 DNA: TGTGCCAGCAGCCAAGTCTTCGGTGCAACTAATGAAAACCTGTTTTTT.

A note on this clonotype: This may be a read error: a much more frequent sequence differs by one nucleotide. V usage is TRBV30 and J usage is TRBJ2-7, with D perhaps matching TRBD1 or TRBD2 (5 bases each). The CDR3 is made up of 13 amino acids. Per germline, CDR1 GTSNPN and CDR2 SVGIG (reference sequence). Trimming took 5 bases from V and 0 from J, leaving 11 bases between them. CDR3 protein: CAWEGPGSYEQYF. The DNA of the CDR3 is TGTGCCTGGGAGGGACCCGGCTCCTACGAGCAGTACTTC. Using reference TRBV30 and TRBJ2-7 for the parts outside the CDR3, the full variable domain is SQTIHQWPATLVQPVGSPLSLECTVEGTSNPNLYWYRQAAGRGLQLLFYSVGIGQISSEVPQNLSASRPQDRQFILSSKKLLLSDSGFYLCAWEGPGSYEQYFGPGTRLTVT.

Many counts were recorded for this clonotype. The rearrangement joins TRBV7-2 to TRBJ2-1; D not certain. This CDR3 region has 11 residues. Trimming took off 2 bases at V and 10 bases at J, with 6 bases between the two ends. In germline, CDR1 is SGHTA, CDR2 FQGNSA. Written as DNA, the CDR3 is TGTGCCAGCAGCTTACTTTTAGAGCAGTTCTTC. This codes for CASSLLLEQFF.

This clonotype was picked up many times. The chain is built from TRBV4-3 and TRBJ1-5, with D hard to call. CDR3 length: 17 amino acids. Germline values: CDR1 LGHNA, CDR2 YSLEER. Deletions cut 0 bases from V and 0 bases from J, with 12 bases between. The CDR3 DNA sequence: TGCGCCAGCAGCCAAGATCTGGCACCTTATAGCAATCAGCCCCAGCATTTT. Amino acids: CASSQDLAPYSNQPQHF.

This clonotype was recorded many times. This chain connects TRBV4-1 to TRBJ1-2, with a weak D call TRBD1 (6 bases). Germline loops: CDR1 MGHRA, CDR2 YSYEKL. The V end lost 4 bases, the J end lost 3 bases, and 15 bases lay between the germline ends. There are 15 residues in the CDR3. The CDR3, as DNA: TGCGCCAGCAGCCCGCAGGTACAGGGTTACTATGGCTACACCTTC. This sequence encodes CASSPQVQGYYGYTF.

Comments on this clonotype: A read error may be the cause here, since a much bigger clone is one base away. This chain links TRBV27 with TRBJ2-7; the D gene is possibly TRBD2 (5 bases). The CDR3 has 14 residues. Germline V CDR1 and CDR2: MNHEY, SMNVEV (reference sequence). V lost 2 bases, J lost 4 bases, and 12 bases lay in between. The CDR3 reads CASSLQRALYEQYF. As DNA, the CDR3 is TGTGCCAGCAGTTTACAGAGGGCCTTGTACGAGCAGTACTTC.

This chain links TRBV7-9 with TRBJ2-5; TRBD2 matches 14 bases. The junction had 15 bases not matched to a gene; V was cut back by 8 bases and J by 4 bases. The germline V gene encodes CDR1 SEHNR and CDR2 FQNEAQ (reference sequence). The CDR3 contains 18 residues. CDR3 sequence: CASQGFSGLAGVSETQYF. CDR3 bases: TGTGCCAGCCAGGGGTTTTCGGGACTAGCGGGAGTATCAGAGACCCAGTACTTC.

In DNA form, the CDR3 reads TGTGCCAGCAGCCCAGACCTGGAGTGCACAGATACGCAGTATTTT. This sequence encodes CASSPDLECTDTQYF. The rearrangement links TRBV5-4 to TRBJ2-3; D not resolved. The length of the CDR3 is 15 residues. Germline V gene data show CDR1 as SGHNT and CDR2 as YYREEE (reference sequence). Trimming cost V 4 bases and J 1 base, with 13 bases left between them.

The V call is TRBV27, the J call TRBJ2-2; TRBD2 is a possible D gene (6 bases). Germline CDR1 and CDR2: MNHEY and SMNVEV (reference sequence). V lost 4 bases, J lost 4 bases, and 16 bases lay in between. This CDR3 region has 16 residues. The CDR3 DNA sequence: TGTGCCAGCAGTTCGAGGGTGGGGGGTGGCACCGGGGAGCTGTTTTTT. It is translated as CASSSRVGGGTGELFF.

In its sample, this clonotype was seen a few times. J is TRBJ2-2 and V is TRBV7-9; D is ambiguous. Germline loops: CDR1 SEHNR, CDR2 FQNEAQ (reference sequence). The CDR3 runs to 11 residues. V lost 6 bases, J lost 5 bases, and 4 bases lay in between. The CDR3 is CASRSTGELFF. CDR3 nucleotide sequence: TGTGCCAGCAGGTCGACCGGGGAGCTGTTTTTT. Drawing the rest from reference TRBV7-9 and TRBJ2-2, the complete variable domain is DTGVSQNPRHKITKRGQNVTFRCDPISEHNRLYWYRQTLGQGPEFLTYFQNEAQLEKSRLLSDRFSAERPKGSFSTLEIQRTEQGDSAMYLCASRSTGELFFGEGSRLTVL.

V gene TRBV9 combines with J gene TRBJ2-2; TRBD2 agrees at 9 bases. CDR1 and CDR2 from the germline V gene are SGDLS and YYNGEE. Losses at the gene ends were 3 bases for V and 5 bases for J; bases not matched to a gene: 11. The CDR3 contains 17 residues. DNA of the CDR3: TGTGCCAGCAGCGCCCCCCTGAGCGGGGGGTATACCGGGGAGCTGTTTTTT. Translating gives CASSAPLSGGYTGELFF.

This clonotype was seen at least ten times. The chain is built from TRBV14 and TRBJ2-3, with 11 bases lining up with TRBD2. J gave up 6 bases and V 4 bases, and 3 bases lay outside the gene matches. Germline CDR1 and CDR2: SGHDN and FVKESK. The CDR3 extends over 14 amino acids. CDR3 protein: CASSLLAGDDTQYF. The CDR3 DNA sequence: TGTGCCAGCAGCCTACTAGCGGGGGATGATACGCAGTATTTT.

The chain uses TRBV12-3 or TRBV12-4 and TRBJ2-3; D not certain. The CDR3 runs to 14 residues. Deletions cut 4 bases from V and 5 bases from J, with 13 bases between. CDR3 nucleotide sequence: TGTGCCAGCAGTTATGCCGCCTTGGTAGATACGCAGTATTTT. This sequence encodes CASSYAALVDTQYF.

This clonotype was detected a few times. The rearrangement links TRBV4-3 to TRBJ2-1, with 9 bases matching TRBD2. Germline loops: CDR1 LGHNA, CDR2 YSLEER. The CDR3 has 14 amino acids. V lost 6 bases and J lost 8; bases outside the gene matches: 8. CDR3: CASSGGRASYEQFF. The CDR3 nucleotides are TGCGCCAGCAGTGGCGGGAGGGCCAGTTATGAGCAGTTCTTC.

This clonotype was found many times. The V call is TRBV5-1, the J call TRBJ1-4; 8 nucleotides match TRBD1. This CDR3 region has 16 residues. Germline V gene sequence: CDR1 SGHRS, CDR2 YFSETQ. V dropped 4 bases and J dropped 4; count of bases not matched to a gene: 9. DNA of the CDR3: TGCGCCAGCAGCCCAACTGGGACAGGTGGTAATGAAAAACTGTTTTTT. Its translation is CASSPTGTGGNEKLFF.

This clonotype was observed many times. This sequence joins TRBV7-9 and TRBJ1-4; 9 nucleotides match TRBD1. The V gene's germline CDR1 is SEHNR and CDR2 FQNEAQ (reference sequence). The trim removed 2 bases at V and 2 bases at J, leaving 9 bases unmatched. This CDR3 spans 18 amino acids. CDR3 residues: CASSLPSGTGTTNEKLFF. The DNA for the CDR3 is TGTGCCAGCAGCTTACCCTCCGGGACAGGGACCACTAATGAAAAACTGTTTTTT.

The rearrangement uses TRBV9 and TRBJ2-5; maybe TRBD2 (6 bases). This CDR3 comprises 15 residues. V was shortened by 4 bases and J by 1 base, with 14 bases between the two germline ends. CDR1 is SGDLS and CDR2 is YYNGEE in the germline V gene. The CDR3 region has the DNA TGTGCCAGCAGCCCCTACCTAGCGCCCCAAGAGACCCAGTACTTC. This sequence encodes CASSPYLAPQETQYF.

For this clonotype: The CDR3 does not end in the conserved phenylalanine or tryptophan, so this is likely a read error. The limits of the CDR3 on the DNA are not certain, so only TCRdb's listed CDR3 is given. This chain links TRBV5-8 with TRBJ2-4; no check of the table's D call, TRBD2, against the DNA was made. The CDR3 comprises 11 residues, both ends counted. Germline V gives CDR1 SGHTS, CDR2 YDEGEE. The CDR3 loop is CASSLAGPNRI.

Only a few counts were recorded for this clonotype. V and J are TRBV12-3 or TRBV12-4 and TRBJ1-2; tentative D call: TRBD1 (5 bases). The CDR3 length is 16 residues. With 3 bases removed from V and 4 bases from J, the gap between germline ends came to 18 bases. The CDR3 DNA reads as TGTGCCAGCAGTTTTTCCCGGAACAGGCTCCTCTATGGCTACACCTTC. It translates to CASSFSRNRLLYGYTF.

This clonotype was observed at least ten times. The chain employs TRBV4-3 and TRBJ1-1; tentative D call: TRBD1 (5 bases). The CDR3 length is 16 residues. V gave up 1 base and J gave up 4 bases, with 16 bases separating them. Germline V gives CDR1 LGHNA, CDR2 YSLEER. This chain's CDR3 is CASSQAPGLPSTEAFF. The CDR3 coding sequence is TGCGCCAGCAGCCAAGCACCGGGACTCCCAAGCACTGAAGCTTTCTTT.

This clonotype was detected only a few times. V gene TRBV7-2 combines with J gene TRBJ2-7; 8 bases map to TRBD1. After removal of 4 bases from V and 2 bases from J, the junction contained 7 bases not matched to a gene. The CDR3 is 15 amino acids. From germline, CDR1 is SGHTA and CDR2 FQGNSA. CDR3: CASSSVGTGPYEQYF. In DNA, the CDR3 is TGTGCCAGCAGCTCCGTCGGGACAGGTCCCTACGAGCAGTACTTC.

This clonotype showed up just a few times. The V gene is TRBV2, the J gene TRBJ1-4; the match to TRBD1 covers 7 bases. Germline V lookup: CDR1 SNHLY, CDR2 FYNNEI. The CDR3 is 18 residues long. The junction had 11 bases not matched to a gene; V was cut back by 0 bases and J by 4 bases. The CDR3 loop is CASSEAVIGGIGNEKLFF. The CDR3 DNA sequence: TGTGCCAGCAGTGAAGCCGTTATAGGGGGCATTGGTAATGAAAAACTGTTTTTT.

This clonotype has more than one count but fewer than ten. The chain recombines TRBV19 with TRBJ1-1; unclear D gene. V lost 3 bases and J lost 5, with 13 bases in between. Germline CDR1 LNHDA, CDR2 SQIVND (reference sequence). This CDR3 comprises 14 residues. The CDR3 spells CASSISSAGTEAFF. The CDR3 DNA follows: TGTGCCAGTAGTATTAGTTCTGCCGGGACTGAAGCTTTCTTT.

CDR3 loop: CASKLSGTYEQYF. CDR3 sequence (DNA): TGTGCCAGCAAACTTAGCGGGACCTACGAGCAGTACTTC. This chain uses TRBV12-3 or TRBV12-4 with TRBJ2-7; 8 bases are a match to TRBD2. Trimming cost V 7 bases and J 2 bases; bases outside gene matches: 4. The CDR3 contains 13 residues.

The chain has TRBV9 and TRBJ2-1; 8 positions match TRBD2. The CDR3 is made up of 15 amino acids. Germline trimming cut 3 bases from V and 9 bases from J; bases unmatched to any gene: 11. The germline gives CDR1 SGDLS, CDR2 YYNGEE. The CDR3 DNA is TGTGCCAGCAGCGCAGTAGCGGGACCCCACAGTGAGCAGTTCTTC. This codes for CASSAVAGPHSEQFF. The whole variable domain, remainder taken from reference TRBV9 and TRBJ2-1, is DSGVTQTPKHLITATGQRVTLRCSPRSGDLSVYWYQQSLDQGLQFLIQYYNGEERAKGNILERFSAQQFPDLHSELNLSSLELGDSALYFCASSAVAGPHSEQFFGPGTRLTVL.

In this sample, this clonotype turned up a few times. V and J are TRBV5-6 and TRBJ1-6; perhaps TRBD1 as D (5 bases). Trimming took 0 bases from V and 6 from J, leaving 13 bases between them. This CDR3 region has 16 residues. The germline V gene encodes CDR1 SGHDT and CDR2 YYEEEE. CDR3: CASSLARGALNSPLHF. As DNA, the CDR3 is TGTGCCAGCAGCTTGGCCAGAGGGGCGCTTAATTCACCCCTCCACTTT.

This chain uses TRBV7-9 with TRBJ2-7, with D perhaps matching TRBD2 (7 bases). V gave up 5 bases and J gave up 8 bases, with 22 bases separating them. Germline V gene sequence: CDR1 SEHNR, CDR2 FQNEAQ (reference sequence). The CDR3 covers 15 residues. CDR3 in DNA: TGTGCCAGCAGCGTCCGGGACGGGGGGCTTGATAAGCAGTACTTC. It is translated as CASSVRDGGLDKQYF.

The rearrangement links TRBV27 to TRBJ1-1; TRBD1 agrees at 7 bases. The CDR3 sequence is 15 residues long. Germline-derived CDR1 and CDR2 are MNHEY and SMNVEV (reference sequence). The V segment lost 0 bases and the J segment 5 bases; nucleotides outside the gene matches: 6. CDR3 amino acids: CASSLSIAGGTEAFF. The CDR3 DNA reads as TGTGCCAGCAGTTTATCGATTGCAGGGGGGACTGAAGCTTTCTTT.

Ten or more counts support this clonotype. The rearrangement links TRBV13 to TRBJ2-6; D is perhaps TRBD1 (5 bases). There are 17 residues in the CDR3. Trimming left V 5 bases short and J 2 bases short, with 16 bases between. CDR1 is PRHDT, CDR2 FYEKMQ, per germline (reference sequence). Here the CDR3 reads CASSPTGAGTGANVLTF. The CDR3 DNA follows: TGTGCCAGCAGCCCCACTGGGGCAGGGACTGGGGCCAACGTCCTGACTTTC.